Shown below are 3 T cell receptor beta chains from a single sample sequenced in a study of blood T cells in healthy people across ages. Alongside a J-beta primer mix, a sample-barcoded 5' primer served in a second PCR lasting roughly 6 to 12 cycles. TCRdb independently ran MiXCR on the 5' RACE reads; one entry per CDR3 protein. The table includes 1.5 million to 2 million distinct CDR3 sequences, 25% to 30% detected once. Material: blood. The origin of the receptors is a woman aged 25 to 39 in good health.

A remark on this clonotype: The junction shows a germline mismatch at one end, possibly a read error. The chain has TRBV18 and TRBJ1-2, with unresolved D. The germline CDR1 and CDR2 sequences are KGHSH and LQKENI. The CDR3 has 14 residues. The CDR3 DNA reads as TGTGCCAGCTCACCAATGGAACGGATCTATAGCTACACCTTC. Amino acid sequence: CASSPMERIYSYTF. Full variable domain (rest looked up from reference TRBV18 and TRBJ1-2): NAGVMQNPRHLVRRRGQEARLRCSPMKGHSHVYWYRQLPEEGLKFMVYLQKENIIDESGMPKERFSAEFPKEGPSILRIQQVVRGDSAAYFCASSPMERIYSYTFGSGTRLTVV.

On this clonotype itself: The CDR3 carries no conserved terminal phenylalanine or tryptophan, so it likely arises from a read error. The gene calls are TRBV12-3 or TRBV12-4 and TRBJ1-2, with D unresolved. The germline V and J ends were trimmed by 0 bases and 1 base, with 9 bases remaining between them. The CDR3 loop spans 15 amino acids. The CDR3 is CASSLASPFNYGYTC. In DNA form, the CDR3 reads TGTGCCAGCAGTTTAGCCTCTCCCTTTAACTATGGCTACACCTGC.

This clonotype was counted a few times. The chain carries TRBV20-1 and TRBJ2-5; 13 bases agree with TRBD2. V shed 5 bases, J shed 4 bases, and the junction held 4 bases outside the gene matches. The length of the CDR3 is 14 residues. Germline lookup yields CDR1 DFQATT and CDR2 SNEGSKA (reference sequence). CDR3 in amino acids: CSAGTSGVGETQYF. The CDR3 nucleotides are TGCAGTGCTGGGACTAGCGGGGTTGGAGAGACCCAGTACTTC.